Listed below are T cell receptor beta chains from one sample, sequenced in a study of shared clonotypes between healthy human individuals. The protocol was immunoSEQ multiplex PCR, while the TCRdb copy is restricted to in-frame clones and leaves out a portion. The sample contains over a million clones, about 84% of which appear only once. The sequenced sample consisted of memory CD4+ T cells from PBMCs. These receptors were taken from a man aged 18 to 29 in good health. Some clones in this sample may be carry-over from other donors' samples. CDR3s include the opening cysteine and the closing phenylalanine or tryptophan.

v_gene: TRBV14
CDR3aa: CASSHNGLAGGPRGEQYF

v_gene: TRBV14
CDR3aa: CASSHGRVEFGGYTF

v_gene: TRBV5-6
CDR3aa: CASSWDGDTQYF

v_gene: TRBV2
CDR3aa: CAKAGQSYGYTF

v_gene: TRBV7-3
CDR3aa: CASSPGLADTDTQYF

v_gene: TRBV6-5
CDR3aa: CASSYSPTGGIYEQYF

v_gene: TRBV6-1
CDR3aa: CASGQEPYGYTF

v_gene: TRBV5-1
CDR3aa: CASSLGGTGIEKLFF

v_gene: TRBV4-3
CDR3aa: CASSQAHYYSYEQYF

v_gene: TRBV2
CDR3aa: CASSIQKGWTEAFF

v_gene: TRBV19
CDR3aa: CASSSIRDRGLNSNQPQHF

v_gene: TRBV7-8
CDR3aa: CASSSRRPLGDTGELFF

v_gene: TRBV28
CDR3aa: CASSFFGASGINNEQFF

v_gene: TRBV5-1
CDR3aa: CASSSTGMGYEQYF

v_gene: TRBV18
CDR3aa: CASSSDGYGYTF

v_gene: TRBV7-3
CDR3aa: CASSLMGLAGDNEQFF

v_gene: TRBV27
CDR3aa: CASSLEGGTEAFF

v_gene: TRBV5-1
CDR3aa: CASRTLAGGHEDTQYF

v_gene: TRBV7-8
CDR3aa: CASSLELAVGELFF

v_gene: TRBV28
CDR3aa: CASSLGYEQFF

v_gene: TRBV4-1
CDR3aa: CASSQTQGAQYEQYF

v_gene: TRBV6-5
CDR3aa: CASRGGRHEQYF

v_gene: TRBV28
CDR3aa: CASSLSDGFSGDGYGYTF

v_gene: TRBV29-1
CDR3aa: CSVAGTGGQPQHF

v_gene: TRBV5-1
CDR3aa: CASSRGSGDYSGANVLTF

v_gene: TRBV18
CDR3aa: CASCKGGVPEAFF

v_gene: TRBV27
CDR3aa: CASSSITDGFHSGNTIYF

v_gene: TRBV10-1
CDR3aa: CASTNPEGQGGPYEQYF

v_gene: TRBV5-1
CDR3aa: CASSFRDFSTDTQYF

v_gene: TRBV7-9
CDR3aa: CASSSPGLAEALVETQYF

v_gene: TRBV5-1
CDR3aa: CASGGTANTGELFF

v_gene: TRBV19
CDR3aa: CASSWQLGGFYEQYF